One T cell receptor beta chain is described in this entry. The sample belongs to a study of blood T cell repertoires in COVID-19. The CDR3 spans 20 residues. The V gene end was trimmed by 4 bases and the J gene end by 6 bases; junction bases not matched to a gene: 23. Germline V gives CDR1 SNHLY, CDR2 FYNNEI. The protocol was immunoSEQ multiplex PCR, while the TCRdb copy is restricted to in-frame clones and leaves out a portion. The sample records approximately 100,000 clones, 80% to 95% being singletons. The sequenced material came from peripheral blood. The TCR was taken from a man between 60 and 75 years old with acute or convalescent COVID-19. The gene calls are TRBV2 and TRBJ2-3, with TRBD1 matching over 9 bases. The CDR3 DNA reads as TGTGCCAGCAGTGTCTTCCAAAGGGGGACAGGGCGTGGGGCTTGGGATACGCAGTATTTT. Translation: CASSVFQRGTGRGAWDTQYF. Using reference TRBV2 and TRBJ2-3 for the parts outside the CDR3, the full variable domain is EPEVTQTPSHQVTQMGQEVILRCVPISNHLYFYWYRQILGQKVEFLVSFYNNEISEKSEIFDDQFSVERPDGSNFTLKIRSTKLEDSAMYFCASSVFQRGTGRGAWDTQYFGPGTRLTVL.